What follows is one T cell receptor beta chain and its context. Through a sample-barcoded 5' primer and a J-beta primer mix, a second PCR was run for roughly 6 to 12 cycles. TCRdb processed the 5' RACE reads anew with MiXCR; each CDR3 protein has one entry. In the table there are some 800,000 distinct CDR3 sequences, 25% of which are singletons. Germline V gene sequence: CDR1 MNHEY, CDR2 SVGAGI. Trimming took off 5 bases at V and 2 bases at J, with 13 bases between the two ends. The CDR3 length is 15 residues. The data are from a study of blood T cells in healthy people across ages. The same sample was also used in a study of T cells of mothers and their children.

The chain carries TRBV6-5 and TRBJ2-1; possibly TRBD2 for D (6 bases). This receptor was identified in a boy between 10 and 17 years old in good health. The specimen was blood. The CDR3 DNA reads TGTGCCAGCAGTACCCTAACGGGGGCCTACAATGAGCAGTTCTTC. Protein product: CASSTLTGAYNEQFF.